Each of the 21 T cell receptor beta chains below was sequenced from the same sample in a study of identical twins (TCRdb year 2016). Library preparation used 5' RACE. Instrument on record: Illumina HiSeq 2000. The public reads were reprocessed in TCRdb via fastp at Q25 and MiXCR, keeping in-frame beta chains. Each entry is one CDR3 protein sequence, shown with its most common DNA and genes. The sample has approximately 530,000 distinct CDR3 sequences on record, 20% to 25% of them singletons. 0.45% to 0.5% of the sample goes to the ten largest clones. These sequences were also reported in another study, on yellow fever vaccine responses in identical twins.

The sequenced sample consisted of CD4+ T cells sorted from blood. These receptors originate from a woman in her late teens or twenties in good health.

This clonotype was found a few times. The CDR3 coding sequence is TGTGCCAGCAACGGCGGGCCCTTTGGGGCCAACGTCCTGACTTTC. Translating it yields CASNGGPFGANVLTF. The genes are TRBV7-9 and TRBJ2-6; weak D call: TRBD2 (5 bases). CDR3 length: 15 amino acids. The V gene lost 7 bases and the J gene lost 3 bases, with 13 bases spanning the gap. CDR1 is SEHNR, CDR2 FQNEAQ, per germline (reference sequence).

The CDR3 loop reads CASSYRTFSQPQHF. The CDR3 DNA is TGTGCCAGCAGTTATCGGACATTTTCCCAGCCCCAGCATTTT. The rearrangement uses TRBV6-5 and TRBJ1-5, with D maybe TRBD1 (5 bases). Trimming removed 3 bases from V and 7 bases from J, with 13 bases in between. The CDR3 has 14 amino acids. Germline loops: CDR1 MNHEY, CDR2 SVGAGI.

As DNA, the CDR3 is TGTGCCAGCAGCCCCTTTCTCGAGCAGTACTTC. It codes for CASSPFLEQYF. The chain combines TRBV7-8 with TRBJ2-7; D uncertain. The CDR3 has 11 residues. Trimming removed 5 bases at V and 6 bases at J, with 8 bases between. Germline V lookup: CDR1 SGHVS, CDR2 FQNEAQ. Complete variable domain (other parts from reference TRBV7-8 and TRBJ2-7): GAGVSQSPRYKVAKRGQDVALRCDPISGHVSLFWYQQALGQGPEFLTYFQNEAQLDKSGLPSDRFFAERPEGSVSTLKIQRTQQEDSAVYLCASSPFLEQYFGPGTRLTVT.

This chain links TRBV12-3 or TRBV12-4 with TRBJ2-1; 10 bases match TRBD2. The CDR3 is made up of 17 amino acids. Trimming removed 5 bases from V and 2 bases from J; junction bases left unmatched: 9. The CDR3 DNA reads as TGTGCCAGCAGTCCCCGTGGAGCGGGAGGGCCCTACAATGAGCAGTTCTTC. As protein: CASSPRGAGGPYNEQFF.

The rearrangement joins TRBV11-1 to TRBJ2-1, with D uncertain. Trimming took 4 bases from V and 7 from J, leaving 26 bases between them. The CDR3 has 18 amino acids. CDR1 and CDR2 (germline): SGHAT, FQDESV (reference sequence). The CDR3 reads CASSYVSVPSRSPNEQFF. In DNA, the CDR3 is TGTGCCAGCAGCTACGTCTCAGTGCCGAGCAGGTCTCCAAATGAGCAGTTCTTC.

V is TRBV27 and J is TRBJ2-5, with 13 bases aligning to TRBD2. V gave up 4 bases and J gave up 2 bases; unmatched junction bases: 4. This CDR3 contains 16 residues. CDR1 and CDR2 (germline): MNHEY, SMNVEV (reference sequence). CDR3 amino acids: CASSSGLAGIQETQYF. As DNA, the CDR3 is TGTGCCAGCAGTTCGGGACTAGCGGGAATACAAGAGACCCAGTACTTC.

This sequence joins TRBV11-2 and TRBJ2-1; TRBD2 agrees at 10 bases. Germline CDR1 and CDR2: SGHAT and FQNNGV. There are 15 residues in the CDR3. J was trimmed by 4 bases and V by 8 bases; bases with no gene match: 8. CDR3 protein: CASATTSGIYNEQFF. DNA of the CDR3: TGTGCCAGCGCGACCACTAGCGGGATATACAATGAGCAGTTCTTC. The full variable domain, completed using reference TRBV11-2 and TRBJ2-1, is EAGVAQSPRYKIIEKRQSVAFWCNPISGHATLYWYQQILGQGPKLLIQFQNNGVVDDSQLPKDRFSAERLKGVDSTLKIQPAKLEDSAVYLCASATTSGIYNEQFFGPGTRLTVL.

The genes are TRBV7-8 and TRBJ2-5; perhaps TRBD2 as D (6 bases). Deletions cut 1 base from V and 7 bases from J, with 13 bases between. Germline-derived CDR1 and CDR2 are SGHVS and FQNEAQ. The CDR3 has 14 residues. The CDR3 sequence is CASSLDGVGRTQYF. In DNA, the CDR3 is TGTGCCAGCAGCTTAGATGGGGTCGGGAGGACCCAGTACTTC. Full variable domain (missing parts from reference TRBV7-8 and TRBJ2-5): GAGVSQSPRYKVAKRGQDVALRCDPISGHVSLFWYQQALGQGPEFLTYFQNEAQLDKSGLPSDRFFAERPEGSVSTLKIQRTQQEDSAVYLCASSLDGVGRTQYFGPGTRLLVL.

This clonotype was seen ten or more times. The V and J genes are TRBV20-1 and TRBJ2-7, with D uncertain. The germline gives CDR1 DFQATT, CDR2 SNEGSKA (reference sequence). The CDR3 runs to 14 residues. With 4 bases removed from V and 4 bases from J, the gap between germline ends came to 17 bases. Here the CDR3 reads CSAKHPVAPYEQYF. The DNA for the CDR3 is TGCAGTGCTAAACATCCCGTCGCCCCTTACGAGCAGTACTTC.

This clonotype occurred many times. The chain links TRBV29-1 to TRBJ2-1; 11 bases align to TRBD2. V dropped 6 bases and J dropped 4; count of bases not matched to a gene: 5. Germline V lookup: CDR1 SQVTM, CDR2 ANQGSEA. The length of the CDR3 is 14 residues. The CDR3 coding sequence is TGCAGCGTGGGAAGACTAGCGGGATACAATGAGCAGTTCTTC. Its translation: CSVGRLAGYNEQFF.

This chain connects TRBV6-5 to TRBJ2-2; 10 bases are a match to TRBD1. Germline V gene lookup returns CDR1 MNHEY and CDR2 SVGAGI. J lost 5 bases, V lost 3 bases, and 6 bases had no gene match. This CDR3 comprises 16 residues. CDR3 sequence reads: CASSYGQGVYTGELFF. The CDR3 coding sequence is TGTGCCAGCAGTTATGGACAGGGGGTTTATACCGGGGAGCTGTTTTTT.

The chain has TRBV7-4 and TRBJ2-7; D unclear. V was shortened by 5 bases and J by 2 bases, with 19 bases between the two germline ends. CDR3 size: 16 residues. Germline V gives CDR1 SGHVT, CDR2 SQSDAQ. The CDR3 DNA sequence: TGTGCCAGCAGCCCGCCCGACACGACCAAACCCTACGAGCAGTACGTC. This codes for CASSPPDTTKPYEQYV.

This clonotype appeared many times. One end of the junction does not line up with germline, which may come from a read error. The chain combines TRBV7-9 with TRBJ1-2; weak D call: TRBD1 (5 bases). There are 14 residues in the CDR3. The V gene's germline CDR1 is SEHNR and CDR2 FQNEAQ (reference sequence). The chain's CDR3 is CASSLAGGNYGYTF. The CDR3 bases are TGCGCCAGCAGCTTGGCCGGGGGGAACTATGGCTACACCTTC.

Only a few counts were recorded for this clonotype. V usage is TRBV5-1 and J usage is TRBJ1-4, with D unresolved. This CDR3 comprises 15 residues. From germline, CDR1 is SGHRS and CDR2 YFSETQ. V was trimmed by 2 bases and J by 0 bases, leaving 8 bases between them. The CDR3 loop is CASSFGRSTNEKLFF. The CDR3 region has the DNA TGCGCCAGCAGCTTCGGACGGTCAACTAATGAAAAACTGTTTTTT. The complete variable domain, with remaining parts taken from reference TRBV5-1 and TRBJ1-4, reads KAGVTQTPRYLIKTRGQQVTLSCSPISGHRSVSWYQQTPGQGLQFLFEYFSETQRNKGNFPGRFSGRQFSNSRSEMNVSTLELGDSALYLCASSFGRSTNEKLFFGSGTQLSVL.

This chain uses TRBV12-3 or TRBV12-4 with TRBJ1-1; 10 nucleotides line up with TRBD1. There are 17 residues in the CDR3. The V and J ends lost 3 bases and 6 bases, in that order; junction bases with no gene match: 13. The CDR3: CASSFLRLGTGASEAFF. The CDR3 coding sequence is TGTGCCAGCAGTTTCCTTCGCCTCGGGACAGGGGCATCTGAAGCTTTCTTT.

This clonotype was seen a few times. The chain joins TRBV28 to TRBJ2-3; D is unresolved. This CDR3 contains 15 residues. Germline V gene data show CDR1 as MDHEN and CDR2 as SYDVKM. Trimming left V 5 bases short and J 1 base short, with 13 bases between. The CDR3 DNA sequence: TGTGCCAGCAGTGCCGTGGGTCGGGGCACAGATACGCAGTATTTT. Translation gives CASSAVGRGTDTQYF.

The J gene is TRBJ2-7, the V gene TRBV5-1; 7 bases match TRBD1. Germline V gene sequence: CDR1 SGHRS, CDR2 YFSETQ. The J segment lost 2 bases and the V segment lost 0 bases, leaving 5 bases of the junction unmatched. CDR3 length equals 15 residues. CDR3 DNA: TGCGCCAGCAGCTTGGGACAGGGAAAAACCTACGAGCAGTACGTC. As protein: CASSLGQGKTYEQYV.

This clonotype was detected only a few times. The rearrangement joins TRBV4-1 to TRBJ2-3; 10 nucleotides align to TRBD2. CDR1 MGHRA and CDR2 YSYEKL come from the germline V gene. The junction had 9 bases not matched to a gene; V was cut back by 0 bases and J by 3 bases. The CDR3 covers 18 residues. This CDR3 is CASSQDGEWTSGTDTQYF. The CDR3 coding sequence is TGCGCCAGCAGCCAAGATGGGGAATGGACTAGCGGAACAGATACGCAGTATTTT.

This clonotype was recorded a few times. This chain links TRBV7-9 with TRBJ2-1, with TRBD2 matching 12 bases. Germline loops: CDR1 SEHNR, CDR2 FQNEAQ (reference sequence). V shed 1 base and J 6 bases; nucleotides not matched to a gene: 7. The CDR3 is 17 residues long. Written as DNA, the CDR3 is TGTGCCAGCAGCTTAGGTCGACTAGCGGGAGTGGGCAATGAGCAGTTCTTC. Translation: CASSLGRLAGVGNEQFF.

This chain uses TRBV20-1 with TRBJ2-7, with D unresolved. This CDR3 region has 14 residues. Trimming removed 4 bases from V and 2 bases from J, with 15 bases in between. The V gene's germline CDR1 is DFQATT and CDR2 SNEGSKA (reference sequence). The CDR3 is CSATDRLPPYEQYF. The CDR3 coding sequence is TGCAGTGCTACGGACCGTCTGCCCCCCTACGAGCAGTACTTC.

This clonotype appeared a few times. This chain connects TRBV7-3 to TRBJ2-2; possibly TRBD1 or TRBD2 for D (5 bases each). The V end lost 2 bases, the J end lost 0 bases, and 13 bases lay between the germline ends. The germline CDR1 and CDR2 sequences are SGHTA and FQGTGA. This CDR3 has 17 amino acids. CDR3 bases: TGTGCCAGCAGCTTAGCCCGGGACCTAACGAACACCGGGGAGCTGTTTTTT. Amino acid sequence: CASSLARDLTNTGELFF. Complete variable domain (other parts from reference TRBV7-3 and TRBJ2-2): GAGVSQTPSNKVTEKGKYVELRCDPISGHTALYWYRQSLGQGPEFLIYFQGTGAADDSGLPNDRFFAVRPEGSVSTLKIQRTERGDSAVYLCASSLARDLTNTGELFFGEGSRLTVL.